The clone carrying this TCR beta chain was picked up one time. What it binds is unknown. The germline V gene has CDR1 MDHEN and CDR2 SYDVKM. With 6 bases clipped from V and 6 bases from J, the junction kept 10 bases outside the gene matches. CDR3 length: 14 residues. Positively selected for CCR7, the CD45RO-negative cells used as naive CD8 cells excluded terminally differentiated effector memory CD45RA+ cells. It was at deep level that the assay was run. Per the authors' pipeline: ImmunoSEQ output held junction-only sequences without quality scores, so filtering differed. Assay used: immunoSEQ multiplex PCR; TCRdb lists only in-frame clones, some missing. V, J and clone size were drawn from that table, and D and trimming were deduced from the DNA. The sample shows around 2,000,000 clones, about 95% of them seen only once. The data derive from a study of shared clonotypes between healthy human individuals. Findings and limits, study-wide: It was the few donors that limited the genetic and exposure-history diversity represented.

The sequence was obtained from a man between 18 and 29 years old in good health. The source material was naive CD8+ T cells sorted from blood. This rearrangement joins TRBV28 to TRBJ2-7, with 8 bases fitting TRBD2. The CDR3 DNA reads as TGTGCCAGCAGATACTCCGGGACTAGAGCCGAGCAGTACTTC. This gives the protein CASRYSGTRAEQYF.